The subject of this entry is one T cell receptor beta chain. What it recognizes is unknown. The data belong to a study of cytomegalovirus exposure and HLA in healthy donors. Study-level findings and limits: Presence/absence analyses assumed roughly uniform sequencing depth across donors, which may not hold. Across donors, most TCRs were seen rarely, yet some public ones were widespread. There were about 160 TCR beta chains listed as cytomegalovirus-associated.

PCR primers comprised 60 Vbeta and 13 Jbeta primers. The repertoire was sequenced with immunoSEQ multiplex PCR; TCRdb's copy has only in-frame clones and lacks some. Among roughly 200,000 clones listed, 79% were seen once. The CDR3 has 13 residues. Deletions cut 7 bases from V and 2 bases from J, with 12 bases between. The germline V gene has CDR1 MDHEN and CDR2 SYDVKM. The genes are TRBV28 and TRBJ2-7; D is perhaps TRBD1 (5 bases). The sample consisted of PBMCs. The clonotype was recovered from a woman aged 40 to 50 in good health and CMV-seronegative. The CDR3: CASTDTPTYEQYF. CDR3 bases: TGTGCCAGCACGGACACCCCCACCTACGAGCAGTACTTC.